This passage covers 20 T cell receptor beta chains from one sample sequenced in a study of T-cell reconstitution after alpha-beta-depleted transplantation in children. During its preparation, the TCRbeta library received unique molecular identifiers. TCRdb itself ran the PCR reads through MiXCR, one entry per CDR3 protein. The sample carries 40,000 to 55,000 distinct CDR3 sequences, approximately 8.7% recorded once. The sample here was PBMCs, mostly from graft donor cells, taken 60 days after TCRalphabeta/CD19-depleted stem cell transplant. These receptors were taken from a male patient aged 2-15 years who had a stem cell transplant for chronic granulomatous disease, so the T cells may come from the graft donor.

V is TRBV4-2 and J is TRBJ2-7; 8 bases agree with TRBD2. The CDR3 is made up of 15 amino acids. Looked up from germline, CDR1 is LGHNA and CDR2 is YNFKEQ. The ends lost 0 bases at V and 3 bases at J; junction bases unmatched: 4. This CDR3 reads CASSQDRSGSYEQYF. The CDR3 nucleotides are TGTGCCAGCAGCCAAGATAGGAGCGGGAGCTACGAGCAGTACTTC.

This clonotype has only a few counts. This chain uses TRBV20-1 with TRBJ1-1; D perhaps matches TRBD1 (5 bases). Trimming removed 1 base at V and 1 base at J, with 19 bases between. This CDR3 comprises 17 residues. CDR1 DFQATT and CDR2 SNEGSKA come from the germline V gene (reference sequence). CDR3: CSARAWGWARGNTEAFF. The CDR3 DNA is TGCAGTGCTAGAGCTTGGGGTTGGGCAAGGGGGAACACTGAAGCTTTCTTT.

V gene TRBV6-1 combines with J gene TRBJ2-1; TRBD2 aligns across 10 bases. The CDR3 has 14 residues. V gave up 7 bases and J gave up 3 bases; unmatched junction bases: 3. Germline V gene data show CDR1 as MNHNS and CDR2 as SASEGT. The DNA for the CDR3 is TGTGCCAGCACCGGACTAGCGGACTACAATGAGCAGTTCTTC. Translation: CASTGLADYNEQFF.

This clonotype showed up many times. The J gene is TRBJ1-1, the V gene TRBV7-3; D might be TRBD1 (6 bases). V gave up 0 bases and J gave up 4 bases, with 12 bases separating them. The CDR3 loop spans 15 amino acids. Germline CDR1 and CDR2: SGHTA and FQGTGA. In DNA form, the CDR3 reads TGTGCCAGCAGCTTAACAGGGACAACGGGCACTGAAGCTTTCTTT. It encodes CASSLTGTTGTEAFF. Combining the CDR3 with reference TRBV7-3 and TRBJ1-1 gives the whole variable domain GAGVSQTPSNKVTEKGKYVELRCDPISGHTALYWYRQSLGQGPEFLIYFQGTGAADDSGLPNDRFFAVRPEGSVSTLKIQRTERGDSAVYLCASSLTGTTGTEAFFGQGTRLTVV.

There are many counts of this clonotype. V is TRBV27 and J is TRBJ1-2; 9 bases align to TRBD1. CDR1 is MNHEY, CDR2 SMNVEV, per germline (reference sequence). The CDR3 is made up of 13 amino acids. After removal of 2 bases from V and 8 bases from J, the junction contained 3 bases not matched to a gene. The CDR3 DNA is TGTGCCAGCAGTTTAAGGACAGGGGAAGGCTACACCTTC. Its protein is CASSLRTGEGYTF.

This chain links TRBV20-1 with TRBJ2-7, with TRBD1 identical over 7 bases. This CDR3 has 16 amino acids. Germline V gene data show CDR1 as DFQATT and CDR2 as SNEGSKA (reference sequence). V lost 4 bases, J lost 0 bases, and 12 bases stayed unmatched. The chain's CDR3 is CSAKGGGQVFSYEQYF. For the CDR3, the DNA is TGCAGTGCTAAAGGGGGCGGGCAGGTCTTCTCCTACGAGCAGTACTTC.

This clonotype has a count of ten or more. The CDR3 spells CASSISGRTLAKNIQYF. The DNA for the CDR3 is TGTGCCAGCAGCATTAGCGGGAGGACTCTAGCCAAAAACATTCAGTACTTC. The chain is built from TRBV21-1 and TRBJ2-4; the DNA was not used to check the table's D call, TRBD2. TRBV21-1 corresponds to a pseudogene. The CDR3 spans 17 residues.

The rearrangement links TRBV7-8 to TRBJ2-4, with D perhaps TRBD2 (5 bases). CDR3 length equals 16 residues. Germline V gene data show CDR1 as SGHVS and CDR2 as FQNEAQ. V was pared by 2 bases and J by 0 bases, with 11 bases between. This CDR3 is CASSLSSAGAKNIQYF. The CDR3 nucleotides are TGTGCCAGCAGCTTAAGTTCGGCGGGAGCCAAAAACATTCAGTACTTC.

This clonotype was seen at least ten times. In DNA, the CDR3 is TGTGCCAGCAGTGATAGCGTAGACACCGGGGAGCTGTTTTTT. It is translated as CASSDSVDTGELFF. The chain joins TRBV6-4 to TRBJ2-2, with D possibly matching TRBD2 (5 bases). Trimming took off 3 bases at V and 3 bases at J, with 8 bases between the two ends. This CDR3 region has 14 residues. CDR1 is MRHNA, CDR2 SNTAGT, per germline.

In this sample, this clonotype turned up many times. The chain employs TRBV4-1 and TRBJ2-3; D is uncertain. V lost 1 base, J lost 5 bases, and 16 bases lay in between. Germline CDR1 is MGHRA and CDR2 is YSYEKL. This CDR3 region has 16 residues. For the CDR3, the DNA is TGCGCCAGCAGCCAAGGTTCCGTGGATTGGGGAGATACGCAGTATTTT. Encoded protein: CASSQGSVDWGDTQYF.

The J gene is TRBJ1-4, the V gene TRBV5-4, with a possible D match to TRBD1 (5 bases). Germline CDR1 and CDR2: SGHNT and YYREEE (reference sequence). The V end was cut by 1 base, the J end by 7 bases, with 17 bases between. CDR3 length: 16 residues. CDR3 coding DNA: TGTGCCAGCAGCTTGAGGAGGGGAGATCGCGGTGAAAAACTGTTTTTT. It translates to CASSLRRGDRGEKLFF.

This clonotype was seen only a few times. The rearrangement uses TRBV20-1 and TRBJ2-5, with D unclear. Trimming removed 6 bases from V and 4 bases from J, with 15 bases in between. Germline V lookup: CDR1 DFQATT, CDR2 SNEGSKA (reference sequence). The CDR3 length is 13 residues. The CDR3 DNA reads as TGCAGTGCCGTCCCCAGCGTACGAGAGACCCAGTACTTC. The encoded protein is CSAVPSVRETQYF.

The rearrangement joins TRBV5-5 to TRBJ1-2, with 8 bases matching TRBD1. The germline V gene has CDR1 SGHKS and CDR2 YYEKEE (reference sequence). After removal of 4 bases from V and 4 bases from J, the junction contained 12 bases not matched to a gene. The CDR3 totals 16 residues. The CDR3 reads CASSTTGTGNFYGYTF. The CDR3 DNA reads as TGTGCCAGCAGCACAACCGGGACAGGAAACTTCTATGGCTACACCTTC.

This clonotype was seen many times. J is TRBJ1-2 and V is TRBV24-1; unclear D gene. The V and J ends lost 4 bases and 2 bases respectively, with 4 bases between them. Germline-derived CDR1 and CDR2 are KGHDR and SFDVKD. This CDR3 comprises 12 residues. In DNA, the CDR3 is TGTGCCACCAGTGACAGCAACTATGGCTACACCTTC. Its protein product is CATSDSNYGYTF.

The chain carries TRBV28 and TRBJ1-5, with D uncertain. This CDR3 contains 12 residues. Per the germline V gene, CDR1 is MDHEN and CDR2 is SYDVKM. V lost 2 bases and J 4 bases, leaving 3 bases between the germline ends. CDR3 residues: CASSLRNQPQHF. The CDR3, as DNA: TGTGCCAGCAGTTTACGGAATCAGCCCCAGCATTTT.

As DNA, the CDR3 is TGTGCCACACAGGGTCGCTTCGGGACAGATACGCAGTATTTT. It translates to CATQGRFGTDTQYF. The chain is built from TRBV19 and TRBJ2-3, with D maybe TRBD1 (6 bases). The CDR3 covers 14 residues. Trimming removed 10 bases at V and 3 bases at J, with 17 bases between. Per the germline V gene, CDR1 is LNHDA and CDR2 is SQIVND (reference sequence).

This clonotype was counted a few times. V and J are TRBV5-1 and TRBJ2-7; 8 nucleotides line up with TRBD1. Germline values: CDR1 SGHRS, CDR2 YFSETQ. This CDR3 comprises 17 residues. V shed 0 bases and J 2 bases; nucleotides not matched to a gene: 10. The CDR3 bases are TGCGCCAGCAGCTTGGCCCTGGGCCAGGGACAGGCCTACGAGCAGTACTTC. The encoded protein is CASSLALGQGQAYEQYF.

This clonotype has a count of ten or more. Here the CDR3 reads CASSSQIQWNQPQHF. CDR3 nucleotides: TGTGCCAGCAGTTCGCAGATACAGTGGAATCAGCCCCAGCATTTT. The V gene is TRBV28, the J gene TRBJ1-5; D is unclear. V was shortened by 4 bases and J by 4 bases, with 14 bases between the two germline ends. The CDR3 consists of 15 residues. Germline V CDR1 and CDR2: MDHEN, SYDVKM.

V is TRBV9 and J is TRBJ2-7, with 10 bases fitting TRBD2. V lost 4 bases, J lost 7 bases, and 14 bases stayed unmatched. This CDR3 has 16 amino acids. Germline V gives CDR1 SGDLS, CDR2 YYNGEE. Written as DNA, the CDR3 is TGTGCCAGCAGCCCGTCTCCTAAGCTAGCGGGAGAAGAGCAGTACTTC. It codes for CASSPSPKLAGEEQYF.

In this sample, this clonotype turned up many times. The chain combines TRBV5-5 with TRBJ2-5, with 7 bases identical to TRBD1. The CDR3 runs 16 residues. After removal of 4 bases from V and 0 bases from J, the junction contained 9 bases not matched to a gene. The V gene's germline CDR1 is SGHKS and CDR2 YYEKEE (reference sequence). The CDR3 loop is CASSMVPGQNQETQYF. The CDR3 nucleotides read TGTGCCAGCAGCATGGTCCCGGGACAGAACCAAGAGACCCAGTACTTC.